This T cell receptor beta chain was identified in a study of blood T cell repertoires in COVID-19 (dated by TCRdb to the early 2020s). Notes on the research overall: Collaborator samples came from the United States, Italy and Spain and covered acute and convalescent phases of COVID-19. The prospective study material was composed of cDNA or gDNA derived from T cells, B-cell-depleted T cells, or PBMCs. The dataset comprised deeply sampled blood TCRbeta repertoires from subjects exposed to, actively infected with, or recovered from COVID-19. A freely available public database, intended as a resource for researchers studying the immune response to SARS-CoV-2, is where the repertoires were released. Samples came from the ongoing ImmuneRACE study (first 160 participants) plus 1,254 subjects from 6 global collaborators. Sample metadata almost always included a de-identified subject ID, COVID-19 status, age in years and sex. Where available, HLA class I and class II types were obtained from metadata supplied by the sample provider rather than from assay-based typing. Broader findings and caveats from the paper: How much clinical and demographic metadata was included differed by source and by participant, and the metadata was provided uncurated.

With regard to this clone: Its recognized antigen is unknown. One base away there is no much larger clone; base qualities are not given.

The immunoSEQ Assay, a bias-controlled multiplex PCR, was used to amplify TCRbeta CDR3 regions from genomic DNA. Under the source paper's analysis protocol: Within the assay, amplification of reference gene primers was used to estimate how many nucleated cells each sample contained. To quantify the absolute abundance of each unique TCRbeta CDR3 rearrangement, sequence reads were collapsed and filtered. For each sample, productive Simpson clonality was calculated as the square root of Simpson's diversity index over productive rearrangements. This immuneACCESS table, as held by TCRdb, lists in-frame sequences with V and J called but not all clones. Of the missing ones, under half trace to an unresolved V gene in checked studies; the others have no known cause. That table furnishes V, J and clone size, whereas the DNA furnished D and trimming. The sample yields 200,000 to 300,000 clones; 87% were counted once. The ten biggest clones cover roughly 3% of the sample.

Collaborating institutions collected whole blood in K2EDTA tubes following their own protocols. For TCRbeta analysis, collaborators shipped samples as frozen whole blood, isolated PBMCs, or DNA extracted from either of those sample types. The cysteine opens and the phenylalanine closes a CDR3 of 15 amino acids. Of all the DNA, just the CDR3 is kept, 45 bases in frame from base 1. The CDR1 and CDR2 encoded by the germline V gene (reference sequence) are SGHNT and YYREEE. Trimming at the junction amounts to 3 bases on V and 6 bases on J, and the germline ends lie 16 bases apart. The sequence was collected from a man aged 18 to 30 with active or convalescent COVID-19. Recombination joined TRBV5-4 with TRBJ2-1, and TRBD2 may be the D gene, going by 6 matching bases. Material: peripheral blood. The nucleotide sequence reads TGTGCCAGCAGCTGGTGGGGAGGTGGCCGCAATGAGCAGTTCTTC. This encodes CASSWWGGGRNEQFF.